Listed below are T cell receptor beta chains from one sample, sequenced in a study of blood T cells in healthy people across ages. TCRdb reprocessed the 5' RACE reads with MiXCR, giving one entry per CDR3 protein. The sample lists more than 750,000 distinct CDR3 sequences; roughly 28% were seen once. These data also formed part of another study, on T cells of mothers and their children.

The sample taken for sequencing was blood. All receptors come from a woman aged 40 to 50 in good health. Both conserved end residues are part of each CDR3. A D gene is named only where the DNA matches it firmly. Size tells how often a clone was seen (once, few, many) or the class of an expanded clone, and some rows leave it out.

j_gene: TRBJ1-2
d_gene: TRBD1
abundance: few
v_gene: TRBV7-2
CDR3aa: CASSSARGTDLYGYTF
CDR3nt: TGTGCCAGCAGCTCAGCCAGGGGGACAGACCTGTATGGCTACACCTTC

j_gene: TRBJ2-2
d_gene: -
abundance: few
v_gene: TRBV10-3
CDR3aa: CAISEGARDTGELFF
CDR3nt: TGTGCCATCAGTGAAGGGGCTAGAGACACCGGGGAGCTGTTTTTT

j_gene: TRBJ2-3
d_gene: -
abundance: few
v_gene: TRBV3-1
CDR3aa: CASRTHDTQYF
CDR3nt: TGTGCCAGCAGGACACATGATACGCAGTATTTT

j_gene: TRBJ1-5
d_gene: TRBD1
abundance: few
v_gene: TRBV7-6
CDR3aa: CASSLGQGDGQPQHF
CDR3nt: TGTGCCAGCAGCTTAGGGCAGGGGGACGGTCAGCCCCAGCATTTT

j_gene: TRBJ1-2
d_gene: -
abundance: few
v_gene: TRBV25-1
CDR3aa: CASSNYPHRDGYTF
CDR3nt: TGTGCCAGCAGTAACTACCCCCACAGGGATGGCTACACCTTC

j_gene: TRBJ2-7
d_gene: -
abundance: few
v_gene: TRBV5-1
CDR3aa: CASSLDSSEQYF
CDR3nt: TGCGCCAGCAGCTTGGACAGTTCCGAGCAGTACTTC

j_gene: TRBJ2-4
d_gene: TRBD1
abundance: -
v_gene: TRBV20-1
CDR3aa: CSARPGQGAKNIQYF
CDR3nt: TGCAGTGCCCGACCGGGACAGGGGGCCAAAAACATTCAGTACTTC

j_gene: TRBJ1-5
d_gene: -
abundance: -
v_gene: TRBV12-3/TRBV12-4
CDR3aa: CASSLKVSGDQPQHF
CDR3nt: TGTGCCAGCAGTTTAAAGGTTTCAGGCGATCAGCCCCAGCATTTT

j_gene: TRBJ2-1
d_gene: TRBD1
abundance: -
v_gene: TRBV25-1
CDR3aa: CASSGVARTGEQFF
CDR3nt: TGTGCCAGCAGTGGTGTTGCCCGGACAGGTGAGCAGTTCTTC

j_gene: TRBJ2-1
d_gene: TRBD1
abundance: few
v_gene: TRBV5-1
CDR3aa: CASSSVGAGGYNEQFF
CDR3nt: TGCGCCAGCAGCTCGGTTGGGGCAGGGGGATACAATGAGCAGTTCTTC

j_gene: TRBJ1-1
d_gene: -
abundance: many
v_gene: TRBV19
CDR3aa: CASSSRSNTEAFF
CDR3nt: TGTGCCAGTAGTTCAAGATCGAACACTGAAGCTTTCTTT